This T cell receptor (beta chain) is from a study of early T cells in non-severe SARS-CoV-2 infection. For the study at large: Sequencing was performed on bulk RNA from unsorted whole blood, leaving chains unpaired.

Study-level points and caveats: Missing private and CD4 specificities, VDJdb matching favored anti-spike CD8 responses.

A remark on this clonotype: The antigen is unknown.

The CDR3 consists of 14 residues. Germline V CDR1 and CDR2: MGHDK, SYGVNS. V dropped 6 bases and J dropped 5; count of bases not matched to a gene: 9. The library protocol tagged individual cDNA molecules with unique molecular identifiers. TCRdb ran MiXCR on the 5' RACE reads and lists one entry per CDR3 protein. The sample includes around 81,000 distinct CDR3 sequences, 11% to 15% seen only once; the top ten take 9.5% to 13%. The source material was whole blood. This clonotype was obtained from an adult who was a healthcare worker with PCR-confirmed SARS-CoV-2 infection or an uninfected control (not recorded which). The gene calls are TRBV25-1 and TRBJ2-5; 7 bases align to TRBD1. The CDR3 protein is CASRGTGERETQYF. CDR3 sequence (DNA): TGTGCCAGCAGGGGAACAGGGGAGAGGGAGACCCAGTACTTC.